Described below is a single TCR beta chain sequence and its context. Its antigen remains unidentified. The sample originates from a study of T cells in Graves' hyperthyroidism and ophthalmopathy. Germline CDR1 WNHNN, CDR2 SYGVQD (reference sequence). This CDR3 spans 14 amino acids. V dropped 0 bases and J dropped 7 bases, with 9 bases sitting between them. General study points: The model made its ophthalmopathy prediction, and onset followed a median approximately six months later.

RNA transcripts served as the template for amplifying TCR beta CDR3 regions. The HTBI primer set served for first-round RT-PCR of the TCR CDR3. MiXCR was run by TCRdb on the multiplex PCR reads, yielding one entry per CDR3 protein. This table has under 300,000 distinct CDR3 sequences, 25% to 30% appearing once. Criteria for exclusion of patients were uncontrolled infection, other autoimmune disease, pregnancy or lactation. Each diagnosis was grounded in clinical symptoms, serum thyroxine and TRAb, thyroid ultrasound, and orbital computed tomography. From 8.5 to 10 ml of fresh peripheral blood, PBMCs were isolated.

Sequencing was performed on blood. This sequence joins TRBV10-1 and TRBJ2-2, with D possibly matching TRBD2 (6 bases). The receptor comes from a man between 35 and 55 years old with Graves' hyperthyroidism that later progressed to Graves' ophthalmopathy. This chain's CDR3 is CASSESRRVGELFF. The CDR3 region has the DNA TGCGCCAGCAGTGAGTCGCGGAGGGTCGGGGAGCTGTTTTTT.